Presented here are 20 T cell receptor beta chains from one specimen sequenced in a study of prognosis after radiotherapy for stage I lung cancer. The genomic DNA TCR beta CDR3 region underwent two rounds of multiplex PCR. Specific primers for each TRBV and TRBJ gene were what first-round PCR used. Using its own MiXCR run on the multiplex PCR reads, TCRdb lists one record per CDR3 protein. The data hold 15,000 to 20,000 distinct CDR3 sequences, with around 30% observed a single time. Sequenced here: PBMCs, sampled before or after stereotactic body radiation therapy (not recorded which). These receptors originate from a donor aged 50 or older with non-small cell lung cancer.

This clonotype was seen repeatedly, ten times or more. CDR3 protein: CASSLGRTTSGNTIYF. CDR3 bases: TGTGCCAGCAGCTTAGGTCGGACTACCTCTGGAAACACCATATATTTT. The V and J genes are TRBV7-9 and TRBJ1-3; D gene uncertain. Trimming stripped 1 base from V and 0 bases from J, with 10 bases between. The CDR3 has 16 residues. Germline-derived CDR1 and CDR2 are SEHNR and FQNEAQ (reference sequence).

This clonotype was recorded many times. The chain combines TRBV6-2 or TRBV6-3 with TRBJ2-5; the match to TRBD2 covers 9 bases. This CDR3 has 13 residues. Germline V gives CDR1 MNHEY, CDR2 SVGEGT. Trimming took 10 bases from V and 2 from J; bases not matched to a gene: 5. As DNA, the CDR3 is TGTGCCACCATAGCGGGGGATCAAGAGACCCAGTACTTC. Its protein product is CATIAGDQETQYF.

At least ten counts were recorded for this clonotype. The chain joins TRBV11-2 to TRBJ2-5; TRBD1 agrees at 7 bases. The CDR3 is made up of 15 amino acids. V shed 2 bases, J shed 5 bases, and the junction held 8 bases outside the gene matches. Germline values: CDR1 SGHAT, CDR2 FQNNGV. The CDR3 loop is CASSLITGVRETQYF. CDR3 coding DNA: TGTGCCAGCAGCTTAATTACAGGGGTCAGGGAGACCCAGTACTTC.

With respect to this clonotype: An end of the junction differs from the germline gene, which may be a read error. V and J are TRBV6-2 or TRBV6-3 and TRBJ2-1, with 8 bases fitting TRBD2. CDR1 MNHEY and CDR2 SVGEGT come from the germline V gene. CDR3 length: 14 amino acids. The CDR3 region is CASSSSGSYNVQFF. The DNA of the CDR3 is TGTGCCAGCAGCTCTAGCGGGTCCTACAATGTGCAGTTCTTC.

This clonotype was seen repeatedly, ten times or more. V is TRBV28 and J is TRBJ2-2; 12 nucleotides align to TRBD2. Germline lookup yields CDR1 MDHEN and CDR2 SYDVKM. The CDR3 extends over 16 amino acids. With V trimmed by 4 bases and J by 7 bases, 7 bases remained unmatched. The chain's CDR3 is CASSSPASGRDGELFF. The CDR3 nucleotides read TGTGCCAGCAGTTCCCCCGCTAGCGGGAGGGACGGGGAGCTGTTTTTT.

The table lists this clonotype with many counts. DNA for the CDR3: TGTGCCAGCAGTTACTCGGGGACTAGCGGGATCTCCACAGATACGCAGTATTTT. Protein product: CASSYSGTSGISTDTQYF. V usage is TRBV6-2 or TRBV6-3 and J usage is TRBJ2-3; 13 bases are shared with TRBD2. Losses at the gene ends were 0 bases for V and 2 bases for J; bases not matched to a gene: 5. Germline-derived CDR1 and CDR2 are MNHEY and SVGEGT. The CDR3 loop spans 18 amino acids.

This clonotype was counted ten times or more. V usage is TRBV3-1 and J usage is TRBJ2-7, with 8 bases that match TRBD2. The CDR3 loop spans 15 amino acids. The V gene end was trimmed by 4 bases and the J gene end by 2 bases; junction bases not matched to a gene: 7. Germline CDR1 reads LGHDT; CDR2 reads YNNKEL (reference sequence). CDR3 DNA: TGTGCCAGCAGCCTCGGACTAGCTGGGGCCTACGAGCAGTACTTC. This translates into CASSLGLAGAYEQYF.

This clonotype turned up a few times. This may be a read error, as it is one base from a much larger clone. A read error is likely, as this CDR3 ends without the conserved phenylalanine or tryptophan. The rearrangement links TRBV28 to TRBJ1-1; D perhaps matches TRBD1 (5 bases). V dropped 6 bases and J dropped 4 bases, with 18 bases sitting between them. CDR3 length: 15 amino acids. From germline, CDR1 is MDHEN and CDR2 SYDVKM. The CDR3 bases are TGTGCCAGCAGGGTCCTTGGTCGGGGGGGCACTGAAGCTTTCTCT. Protein: CASRVLGRGGTEAFS.

This clonotype has a handful of counts. This chain links TRBV6-2 or TRBV6-3 with TRBJ1-6; D ambiguous. Trimming cost V 4 bases and J 14 bases, with 15 bases left between them. Germline V gene lookup returns CDR1 MNHEY and CDR2 SVGEGT. CDR3 size: 13 residues. CDR3 loop: CASSWVDGSALHF. The CDR3 nucleotides read TGTGCCAGCAGTTGGGTGGATGGGTCAGCCCTCCACTTT.

Comment on this clonotype: A far larger clone is one nucleotide away, so this likely arose from a read error. The CDR3 does not end in the conserved phenylalanine or tryptophan, so this is likely a read error. This chain uses TRBV7-3 with TRBJ2-3, with D unclear. V lost 2 bases and J 7 bases, leaving 7 bases between the germline ends. The CDR3 contains 12 residues. Germline V CDR1 and CDR2: SGHTA, FQGTGA. The CDR3: CASSLVIHTQYS. CDR3 bases: TGTGCCAGCAGCTTAGTAATCCATACGCAGTATTCT.

This clonotype showed up just once. The CDR3 ends on some other residue instead of the conserved phenylalanine or tryptophan, so this is likely a read error. The gene calls are TRBV6-2 or TRBV6-3 and TRBJ2-7; 8 bases line up with TRBD1. The junction had 16 bases not matched to a gene; V was cut back by 5 bases and J by 7 bases. This CDR3 is built from 16 residues. Germline assignment: CDR1 MNHEY and CDR2 SVGEGT. CDR3 sequence (DNA): TGTGCCAGCAGTGATGCTAACCGCAGGGGGCGCGTGGAGCAGTACTCC. Its translation is CASSDANRRGRVEQYS.

This clonotype was seen many times. The chain has TRBV7-8 and TRBJ2-7; TRBD2 might be the D (7 bases). CDR1 SGHVS and CDR2 FQNEAQ come from the germline V gene. The CDR3 length is 14 residues. V lost 5 bases, J lost 4 bases, and 15 bases lay in between. In DNA form, the CDR3 reads TGTGCCAGCAGCAGTCGTGGGGGGGCGTACGAGCAGTACTTC. This translates into CASSSRGGAYEQYF. The complete variable domain, with remaining parts taken from reference TRBV7-8 and TRBJ2-7, reads GAGVSQSPRYKVAKRGQDVALRCDPISGHVSLFWYQQALGQGPEFLTYFQNEAQLDKSGLPSDRFFAERPEGSVSTLKIQRTQQEDSAVYLCASSSRGGAYEQYFGPGTRLTVT.

This clonotype was detected many times. This chain joins TRBV4-1 and TRBJ2-1; D could derive from TRBD1 or TRBD2 (5 bases each). The CDR3 sequence is 19 residues long. The V and J ends lost 0 bases and 4 bases respectively, with 22 bases between them. CDR1 and CDR2 from the germline V gene are MGHRA and YSYEKL. The CDR3 reads CASSQDTTSTGTSYNEQFF. The CDR3 DNA is TGCGCCAGCAGCCAAGACACCACCTCGACCGGGACGTCATACAATGAGCAGTTCTTC.

Notes on this clonotype: It may be a read error: a sequence one base away is much more abundant. V is TRBV7-3 and J is TRBJ2-5, with 7 bases matching TRBD1. Losses at the gene ends were 7 bases for V and 4 bases for J; bases not matched to a gene: 12. The CDR3 has 15 amino acids. Germline V gene sequence: CDR1 SGHTA, CDR2 FQGTGA. Written as DNA, the CDR3 is TGTGCCAGCATCTCCACAGGGGACCGAGTAGAGACCCAGTACTTC. Protein product: CASISTGDRVETQYF.

This clonotype has a count of ten or more. The chain joins TRBV6-1 to TRBJ2-7; 7 nucleotides line up with TRBD2. V was pared by 8 bases and J by 6 bases, with 13 bases of the junction left unmatched. CDR3 size: 14 residues. The germline V gene encodes CDR1 MNHNS and CDR2 SASEGT. This chain's CDR3 is CASEGAGVFGEQYF. The CDR3 nucleotides are TGTGCCAGCGAAGGCGCGGGAGTATTTGGCGAGCAGTACTTC.

This clonotype occurred a few times. This may arise from a read error, as a much more abundant clone is one base away. The rearrangement links TRBV6-1 to TRBJ2-7, with D hard to call. CDR3 length: 13 residues. In germline, CDR1 is MNHNS, CDR2 SASEGT. The DNA of the CDR3 is TGTGTCAGCAGTAGGAGTGGCTCCTACGAGCAGTACTTC. As protein: CVSSRSGSYEQYF.

This clonotype was seen ten or more times. The J gene is TRBJ2-7, the V gene TRBV7-2; 11 bases are shared with TRBD2. V shed 1 base and J 7 bases; nucleotides not matched to a gene: 6. Germline V gene data show CDR1 as SGHTA and CDR2 as FQGNSA. CDR3 size: 15 residues. CDR3 nucleotides: TGTGCCAGCAGCTTAGTCACTAGCGGGAGAGGAGAGCAGTACTTC. Its protein is CASSLVTSGRGEQYF.

This chain joins TRBV20-1 and TRBJ2-5; 8 positions agree with TRBD1. The V and J ends lost 0 bases and 4 bases, in that order; junction bases with no gene match: 4. CDR1 and CDR2 from the germline V gene are DFQATT and SNEGSKA (reference sequence). The CDR3 runs 14 residues. As DNA, the CDR3 is TGCAGTGCTAGAGATCCAGGACAGGGAGAGACCCAGTACTTC. This translates into CSARDPGQGETQYF.

This clonotype was found many times. The chain carries TRBV15 and TRBJ2-2, with TRBD2 identical over 14 bases. Germline CDR1 reads LNHNV; CDR2 reads YYDKDF (reference sequence). J was trimmed by 5 bases and V by 3 bases; bases with no gene match: 5. The CDR3 is made up of 17 amino acids. CDR3 coding DNA: TGTGCCACCAGCAGGACTAGCGGGAGGGCCCGAACCGGGGAGCTGTTTTTT. It codes for CATSRTSGRARTGELFF.

In its sample, this clonotype was seen many times. This chain joins TRBV28 and TRBJ2-3, with TRBD2 identical over 10 bases. The CDR3 has 15 residues. V shed 6 bases and J 7 bases; nucleotides not matched to a gene: 10. CDR1 and CDR2 from the germline V gene are MDHEN and SYDVKM. The CDR3 is CASSTPLAGVHTQYF. The CDR3 DNA is TGTGCCAGCAGCACGCCCCTAGCGGGAGTTCATACGCAGTATTTT.